This T cell receptor (beta chain) appears in the sequencing data of a study of CD4 and CD8 cells across lung adenocarcinoma regions. Donors had localized lung adenocarcinoma, a non-small cell lung cancer. The CDR3 is 14 amino acids. The germline gives CDR1 MNHNS, CDR2 SASEGT. The V end was cut by 6 bases, the J end by 2 bases, with 11 bases between. One entry per CDR3 protein results from TCRdb running MiXCR on the PCR reads. The sample holds under 30,000 distinct CDR3 sequences, around 53% seen once. This sequence originates from a male donor with lung adenocarcinoma. The CD4 and CD8 labels of this study may be unreliable. V and J are TRBV6-1 and TRBJ1-3, with unresolved D. The sequenced sample consisted of CD8+ T cells from the center of a lung tumor. The CDR3 coding sequence is TGTGCCAGCAGCAACGCCGGGGCTGGAAACACCATATATTTT. Translated, it gives CASSNAGAGNTIYF.